This TCR beta chain derives from a study of blood T cell repertoires in COVID-19. As for the study in general: Sample material is recorded as cDNA or gDNA derived from T cells, B-cell-depleted T cells, or PBMCs.

Trimming removed 0 bases at V and 6 bases at J, with 13 bases between. Germline V lookup: CDR1 SGHTS, CDR2 YDEGEE. This CDR3 is 15 amino acids long. Here immunoSEQ multiplex PCR was the method, and the copy in TCRdb shows in-frame clones only, minus some. The data contain about 58,000 clones, 90% of them singletons. The sample was peripheral blood. This TCR was recovered from a man in his sixties with active COVID-19. This rearrangement joins TRBV5-8 to TRBJ1-3; no clear D. The CDR3 sequence is CASSLGSGRENTIYF. The CDR3 region has the DNA TGTGCCAGCAGCTTGGGTTCCGGACGGGAAAACACCATATATTTT. Full variable domain (missing parts from reference TRBV5-8 and TRBJ1-3): EAGVTQSPTHLIKTRGQQATLRCSPISGHTSVYWYQQALGLGLQFLLWYDEGEERNRGNFPPRFSGRQFPNYSSELNVNALELEDSALYLCASSLGSGRENTIYFGEGSWLTVV.